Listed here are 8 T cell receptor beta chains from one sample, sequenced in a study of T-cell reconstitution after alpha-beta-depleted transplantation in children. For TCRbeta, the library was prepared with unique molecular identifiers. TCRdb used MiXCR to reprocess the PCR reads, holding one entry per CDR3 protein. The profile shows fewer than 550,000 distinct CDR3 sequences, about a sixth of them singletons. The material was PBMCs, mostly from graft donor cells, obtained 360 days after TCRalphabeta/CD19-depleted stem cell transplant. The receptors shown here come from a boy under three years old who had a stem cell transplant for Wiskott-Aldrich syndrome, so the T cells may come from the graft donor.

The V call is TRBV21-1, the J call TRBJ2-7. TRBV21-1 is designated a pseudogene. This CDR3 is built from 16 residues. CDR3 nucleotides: TGTGCCAGCAGCAAAGAAGGAACAGGGAGGCCCTACGAGCAGTACTTC. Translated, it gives CASSKEGTGRPYEQYF.

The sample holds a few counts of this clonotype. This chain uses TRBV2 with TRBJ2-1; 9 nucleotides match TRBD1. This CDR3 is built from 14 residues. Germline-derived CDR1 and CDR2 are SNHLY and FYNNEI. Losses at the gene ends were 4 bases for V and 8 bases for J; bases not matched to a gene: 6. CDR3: CASSGQGVKYEQFF. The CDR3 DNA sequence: TGTGCCAGCAGTGGACAGGGGGTGAAGTATGAGCAGTTCTTC. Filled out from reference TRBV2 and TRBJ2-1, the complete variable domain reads EPEVTQTPSHQVTQMGQEVILRCVPISNHLYFYWYRQILGQKVEFLVSFYNNEISEKSEIFDDQFSVERPDGSNFTLKIRSTKLEDSAMYFCASSGQGVKYEQFFGPGTRLTVL.

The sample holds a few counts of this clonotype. The CDR3 sequence: CAWSVGTGVNEQFF. CDR3 DNA: TGTGCCTGGAGTGTCGGGACAGGGGTGAATGAGCAGTTCTTC. The V call is TRBV30, the J call TRBJ2-1; 10 bases line up with TRBD1. CDR1 GTSNPN and CDR2 SVGIG come from the germline V gene (reference sequence). J was trimmed by 7 bases and V by 0 bases; bases with no gene match: 3. CDR3 length equals 14 residues. Variable domain in full (rest from reference TRBV30 and TRBJ2-1): SQTIHQWPATLVQPVGSPLSLECTVEGTSNPNLYWYRQAAGRGLQLLFYSVGIGQISSEVPQNLSASRPQDRQFILSSKKLLLSDSGFYLCAWSVGTGVNEQFFGPGTRLTVL.

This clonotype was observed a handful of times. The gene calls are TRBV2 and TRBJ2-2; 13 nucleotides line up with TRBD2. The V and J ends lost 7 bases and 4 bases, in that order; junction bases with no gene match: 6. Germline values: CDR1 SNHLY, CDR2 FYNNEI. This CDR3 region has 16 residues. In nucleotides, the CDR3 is TGTGCCAGCACCGCAACTAGCGGGAGGGGCACCGGGGAGCTGTTTTTT. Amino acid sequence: CASTATSGRGTGELFF.

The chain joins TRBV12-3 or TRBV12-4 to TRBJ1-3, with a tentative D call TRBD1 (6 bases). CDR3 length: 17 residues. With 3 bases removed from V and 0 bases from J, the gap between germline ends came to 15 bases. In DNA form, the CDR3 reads TGTGCCAGCAGTTTCCGGCGGCAGGGGACCTCTGGAAACACCATATATTTT. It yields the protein CASSFRRQGTSGNTIYF.

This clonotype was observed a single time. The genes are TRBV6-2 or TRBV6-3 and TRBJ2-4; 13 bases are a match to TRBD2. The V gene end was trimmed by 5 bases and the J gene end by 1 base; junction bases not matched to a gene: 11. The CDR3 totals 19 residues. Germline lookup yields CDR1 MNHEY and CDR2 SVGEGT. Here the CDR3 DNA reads TGTGCCAGCAGTCGTCGGACTAGCGGGAGTCTCGTTGCCAAAAACATTCAGTACTTC. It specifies CASSRRTSGSLVAKNIQYF.

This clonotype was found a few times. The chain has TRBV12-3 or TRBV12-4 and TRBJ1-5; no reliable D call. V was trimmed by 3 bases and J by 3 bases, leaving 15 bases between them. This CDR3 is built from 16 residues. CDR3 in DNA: TGTGCCAGCAGTTTGAGGGAGACCATTACCAATCAGCCCCAGCATTTT. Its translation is CASSLRETITNQPQHF.

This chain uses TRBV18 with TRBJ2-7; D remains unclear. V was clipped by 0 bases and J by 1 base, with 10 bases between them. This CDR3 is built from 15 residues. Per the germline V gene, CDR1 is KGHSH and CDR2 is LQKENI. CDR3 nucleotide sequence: TGTGCCAGCTCACCACCGGGTAGTCCATCCTACGAGCAGTACTTC. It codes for CASSPPGSPSYEQYF. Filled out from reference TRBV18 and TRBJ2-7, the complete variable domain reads NAGVMQNPRHLVRRRGQEARLRCSPMKGHSHVYWYRQLPEEGLKFMVYLQKENIIDESGMPKERFSAEFPKEGPSILRIQQVVRGDSAAYFCASSPPGSPSYEQYFGPGTRLTVT.